The next 11 T cell receptor beta chains were all read from a single sample in a study of blood T cells in healthy people across ages. A second roughly 6 to 12 cycle PCR used barcoded and J-beta primers. TCRdb used MiXCR to reprocess the 5' RACE reads, holding one entry per CDR3 protein. Altogether 800,000 or so distinct CDR3 sequences are present, 20% to 25% being singletons, with the ten largest covering 3% to 4.5%. The same sample was also used in a study of T cells of mothers and their children.

Specimen: blood. The source is a boy aged 5 to 17 in good health.

The gene calls are TRBV20-1 and TRBJ2-7; a possible D gene is TRBD2 (6 bases). V lost 3 bases and J lost 4, with 19 bases in between. The CDR3 has 15 residues. Germline loops: CDR1 DFQATT, CDR2 SNEGSKA (reference sequence). The CDR3 DNA follows: TGCAGTGCTAGCAAGTGGGACTCCTTTGGGTACGAGCAGTACTTC. As protein: CSASKWDSFGYEQYF.

This clonotype has more than one count but fewer than ten. The gene calls are TRBV20-1 and TRBJ2-1; no clear D gene. Germline V lookup: CDR1 DFQATT, CDR2 SNEGSKA (reference sequence). Trimming removed 0 bases at V and 5 bases at J, with 14 bases between. This CDR3 spans 15 amino acids. The DNA for the CDR3 is TGCAGTGCTAGAGATGAGAGCGTAGGTAACAATGAGCAGTTCTTC. Its protein is CSARDESVGNNEQFF.

This clonotype was detected only a few times. The V and J genes are TRBV5-5 and TRBJ2-5, with a possible D match to TRBD1 (6 bases). Trimming removed 0 bases from V and 4 bases from J, with 13 bases in between. The V gene's germline CDR1 is SGHKS and CDR2 YYEKEE (reference sequence). The CDR3 spans 15 residues. CDR3 sequence (DNA): TGTGCCAGCAGCTTGGGGGGCTCAGGGGTAGAGACCCAGTACTTC. Translating it yields CASSLGGSGVETQYF.

This clonotype was counted ten times or more. The rearrangement uses TRBV7-9 and TRBJ1-4, with 7 bases that match TRBD1. CDR3 length equals 13 residues. J lost 5 bases, V lost 9 bases, and 6 bases had no gene match. Per the germline V gene, CDR1 is SEHNR and CDR2 is FQNEAQ (reference sequence). The CDR3 DNA is TGTGCCAGTAGACAGGGTACAAATGAAAAACTGTTTTTT. Its translation is CASRQGTNEKLFF.

This clonotype was counted a few times. The genes are TRBV5-5 and TRBJ2-3; 11 bases are shared with TRBD2. Trimming cost V 3 bases and J 5 bases; bases outside gene matches: 11. CDR3 length: 17 residues. Germline CDR1 SGHKS, CDR2 YYEKEE (reference sequence). This chain's CDR3 is CASSSNLAGGLGDTQYF. The CDR3 DNA sequence: TGTGCCAGCAGCTCAAATTTAGCGGGGGGGCTGGGAGATACGCAGTATTTT.

The chain joins TRBV28 to TRBJ1-1, with 10 bases aligning to TRBD1. V was pared by 2 bases and J by 4 bases, with 13 bases of the junction left unmatched. CDR1 is MDHEN, CDR2 SYDVKM, per germline. The CDR3 is made up of 18 amino acids. The CDR3, as DNA: TGTGCCAGCAGTTTAACCGGGACAGGGGTACGGCAGAGCACTGAAGCTTTCTTT. Amino acid sequence: CASSLTGTGVRQSTEAFF.

There are a few counts of this clonotype. The V and J genes are TRBV7-8 and TRBJ2-1, with 12 bases matching TRBD2. The J segment lost 7 bases and the V segment lost 5 bases, leaving 12 bases of the junction unmatched. The germline V gene encodes CDR1 SGHVS and CDR2 FQNEAQ. The length of the CDR3 is 17 residues. The CDR3 here is CASSPSRLAGEVNEQFF. In DNA form, the CDR3 reads TGTGCCAGCAGCCCCTCCCGACTAGCGGGAGAGGTGAATGAGCAGTTCTTC.

This clonotype showed up many times. V and J are TRBV20-1 and TRBJ2-7; unclear D gene. This CDR3 contains 12 residues. V gave up 1 base and J gave up 4 bases, with 8 bases separating them. The V gene's germline CDR1 is DFQATT and CDR2 SNEGSKA (reference sequence). In DNA, the CDR3 is TGCAGTGCTAGAGTGTCGGGTTACGAGCAGTACTTC. It encodes CSARVSGYEQYF.

The chain recombines TRBV2 with TRBJ2-5; TRBD1 matches 10 bases. The CDR3 contains 17 residues. V dropped 7 bases and J dropped 2; count of bases not matched to a gene: 13. Looked up from germline, CDR1 is SNHLY and CDR2 is FYNNEI. For the CDR3, the DNA is TGTGCCAGCACCCCTTTAAGGACAGGGGGAATTCAAGAGACCCAGTACTTC. Translated: CASTPLRTGGIQETQYF.

This clonotype was observed a handful of times. The V and J genes are TRBV29-1 and TRBJ2-5, with D perhaps matching TRBD1 (5 bases). The better agreement between TRBJ2-7 and the DNA end casts doubt on the J call. Germline-derived CDR1 and CDR2 are SQVTM and ANQGSEA. This CDR3 has 13 residues. In DNA form, the CDR3 reads TGCAGCGTTGAATCAGGGTCCCCCTACGAGCAGTACTTC. This encodes CSVESGSPYEQYF.

This chain links TRBV5-1 with TRBJ2-3, with D perhaps TRBD2 (6 bases). This CDR3 comprises 17 residues. Trimming removed 4 bases from V and 0 bases from J, with 18 bases in between. Germline V gene lookup returns CDR1 SGHRS and CDR2 YFSETQ. This CDR3 reads CASSGEVRSFSTDTQYF. Here the CDR3 DNA reads TGCGCCAGCAGCGGGGAGGTCCGAAGTTTTAGCACAGATACGCAGTATTTT. The complete variable domain, with remaining parts taken from reference TRBV5-1 and TRBJ2-3, reads KAGVTQTPRYLIKTRGQQVTLSCSPISGHRSVSWYQQTPGQGLQFLFEYFSETQRNKGNFPGRFSGRQFSNSRSEMNVSTLELGDSALYLCASSGEVRSFSTDTQYFGPGTRLTVL.